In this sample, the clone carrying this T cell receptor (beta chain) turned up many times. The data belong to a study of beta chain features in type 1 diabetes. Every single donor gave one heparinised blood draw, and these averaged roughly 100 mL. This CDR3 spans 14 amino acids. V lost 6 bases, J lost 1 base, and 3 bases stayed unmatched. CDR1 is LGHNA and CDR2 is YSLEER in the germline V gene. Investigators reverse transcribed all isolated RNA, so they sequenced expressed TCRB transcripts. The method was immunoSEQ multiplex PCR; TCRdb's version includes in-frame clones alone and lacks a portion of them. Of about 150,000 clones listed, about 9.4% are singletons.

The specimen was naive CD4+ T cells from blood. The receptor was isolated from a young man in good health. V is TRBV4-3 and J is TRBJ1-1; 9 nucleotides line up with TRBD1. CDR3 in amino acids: CASRGDRENTEAFF. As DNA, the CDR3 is TGCGCCAGCAGAGGGGACAGGGAGAACACTGAAGCTTTCTTT.